This T cell receptor beta chain comes out of a study of CD8 T cells in Susac syndrome (dated by TCRdb to 2018 to 2020). In terms of the full investigation: Whether CD8+ T cell activation and differentiation in Susac syndrome was antigen driven was tested using repertoire sequencing. Paper-wide results and their limitations: The number of individuals in the TCR sequencing and HLA analysis was recognized as being relatively small.

Notes on this clonotype: The clone's antigen remains unknown. It has no much larger one-base neighbor in the sample; base qualities were not kept.

Trimming takes 3 bases from V and 5 bases from J, and the germline ends sit 16 bases apart. From cysteine to phenylalanine, the CDR3 is 14 amino acids long. Of all the DNA, just the CDR3 is kept, 42 bases in frame from base 1. The CDR1 and CDR2 encoded by the germline V gene (reference sequence) are GTSNPN and SVGIG. Peripheral blood CD8+ and CD4+ T cells from healthy donors, Susac syndrome patients and multiple sclerosis patients were profiled using high-throughput TCR beta sequencing. Treatment-naive patients with stable or active relapsing-remitting disease fulfilling revised McDonald criteria were used as multiple sclerosis controls. Bulk CD8+ and CD4+ T cells were purified by magnetic negative isolation, whereas CD8+ TEMRA cells were enriched by FACS. Blood was drawn into EDTA tubes, processed within 24 hours, and PBMCs were isolated by density gradient centrifugation. PBMCs destined for TCR sequencing were cryopreserved in liquid nitrogen and later thawed in a 37 °C water bath. The sorted or isolated CD4+, CD8+ and CD8+ TEMRA cells had a purity of 90% or higher.

RNA was extracted using the RNeasy kit, and roughly 0.5 to 1 microgram was reverse transcribed with random hexamers. The immunoSEQ multiplex PCR assay, covering 54 Vbeta and 13 Jbeta segments, was used to amplify TCR beta CDR3 regions. PCR amplification bias was corrected by using a synthetic template baseline for primer optimization and computational correction. As for the authors' bioinformatics: Reads were annotated to V, D and J genes according to IMGT and were analyzed with immunoSEQ Analyzer, with only productive sequences retained. Clonality was calculated as one minus the Shannon entropy normalized by log2 of the number of productive unique sequences. For each patient and control, public and private clones were evaluated within the 100 most prevalent clones. Clones were defined as Susac-specific if absent from the healthy and MS cohorts, from around 1,000 published viral clones and from other ImmuneACCESS disease sequences. The public sequencing data were trimmed at Q25 with fastp and processed into clonotypes with MiXCR by TCRdb, which kept only in-frame beta chains. Rows are combined by CDR3 protein, so each entry shows the most common genes and DNA. TCRdb, not the authors, supplied the V and J calls. Counted in this sample were 170,000 or so distinct CDR3 sequences; 80% to 95% of them appeared once. The top ten clonotypes cover over 0.08% of the sample.

The source is a human donor with multiple sclerosis. The chain is made from TRBV30 and TRBJ1-1; TRBD1 could be the D gene, as 5 bases match. The sequenced sample consisted of CD4+ T cells from PBMCs. The DNA sequence is TGTGCCTGGAGGCTAAATACAGGTTGGACTGAAGCTTTCTTT. It specifies CAWRLNTGWTEAFF.